This T cell receptor (beta chain) was sequenced for a study of T cell repertoires in cytomegalovirus infection. Study details: Both CMV infection and a matching HLA type were indicated by public TCR beta signatures. Study-wide results and limits: The ex vivo response was dominated by HLA-C-restricted CMV-specific TCR beta clonotypes. Carriers of CMV plus the relevant HLA were identified by cumulative public TCR beta family frequency.

Via MiXCR, TCRdb re-called the reads, giving one row per CDR3 protein. This table has 310,000 or so distinct CDR3 sequences, roughly 17% appearing once. In the case of this clonotype: No antigen is known for it.

The CDR3 sequence is 13 residues long. Looked up from germline, CDR1 is DFQATT and CDR2 is SNEGSKA (reference sequence). The V end lost 4 bases, the J end lost 7 bases, and 16 bases lay between the germline ends. The sample taken for sequencing was PBMCs. This TCR was sampled from a human donor in good health (CMV status not recorded). Some clones in this sample may be carry-over from other donors' samples. The V call is TRBV20-1, the J call TRBJ1-1, with D uncertain. Here the CDR3 reads CSATPGSRGEAFF. The DNA for the CDR3 is TGCAGTGCTACTCCGGGAAGTCGGGGTGAAGCTTTCTTT.